This T cell receptor beta chain was identified during a study of CD8+ T cells in alopecia areata. This CDR3 is 13 amino acids long. V shed 2 bases and J shed 4 bases, with 8 bases lying between them. Germline V gene lookup returns CDR1 MNHEY and CDR2 SVGAGI. RNA extraction was followed by reverse transcription into cDNA, which acted as the sequencing template. Measured with immunoSEQ multiplex PCR; TCRdb has only the in-frame clones, and not every one. The table shows about 200,000 clones, with 50% to 60% occurring only once. The sample here was CD4+ T cells sorted from blood, taken at week 0. The TCR originated in a human donor with alopecia areata. The chain combines TRBV6-5 with TRBJ1-2, with D maybe TRBD1 (6 bases). CDR3 coding DNA: TGTGCCAGCAGTTACCAGGACAGCTATGGCTACACCTTC. It specifies CASSYQDSYGYTF.